Below, one T cell receptor beta chain is given with its context. Its specificity is not known. Compared with germline, one end of the junction differs, possibly owing to a read error. TCRbeta library preparation incorporated unique molecular identifiers. MiXCR was run by TCRdb on the PCR reads, yielding one entry per CDR3 protein. Of about 600,000 distinct CDR3 sequences detected, approximately 12% appear once; the ten largest clones hold 2.2%. These data are taken from a study of T-cell reconstitution after alpha-beta-depleted transplantation in children. General observations from the study: Reportedly, only several hundred clones from non-depleted graft cells drove alpha-beta T-cell counts at about two months. Surviving recipient T cells and thymic progenitors accounted for the high day-60 TCRbeta diversity observed in some patients. T-cell counts and diversity were attributed mostly to newly produced T cells one year after transplant.

Sample: PBMCs, mostly from graft donor cells, taken 360 days after TCRalphabeta/CD19-depleted stem cell transplant. This TCR was sampled from a male patient between 5 and 17 years old who had a stem cell transplant for acute myeloid leukemia, so the T cells may come from the graft donor.

The CDR3 spells CASSSQKASSGNF. The CDR3 DNA is TGTGCCAGCAGCTCCCAGAAGGCTAGCTCCGGGAATTTT. The V and J genes are TRBV11-1 and TRBJ2-3; maybe TRBD2 (5 bases). In germline, CDR1 is SGHAT, CDR2 FQDESV (reference sequence). The CDR3 extends over 13 amino acids.